This TCR beta chain was captured in a study of cytomegalovirus exposure and HLA in healthy donors. Amplification used 60 Vbeta primers and 13 Jbeta primers. Clones were read by immunoSEQ multiplex PCR, and TCRdb kept only the in-frame ones, dropping some. The sample shows some 150,000 clones, roughly three quarters of them seen only once. In its sample, this clone was seen once. The junction and the germline gene differ at one end; a read error may be behind it. The germline V gene has CDR1 SQVTM and CDR2 ANQGSEA. The CDR3 consists of 14 residues. Sequencing was carried out using PBMCs. The V gene is TRBV29-1, the J gene TRBJ2-7; 9 bases agree with TRBD1. The TCR originated in a man aged 55-75 years in good health and CMV-seronegative. For the CDR3, the DNA is TGCAGCGTGGAAGCCGGGACAGGGTCCTACGAGCAGTACTTC. It codes for CSVEAGTGSYEQYF.